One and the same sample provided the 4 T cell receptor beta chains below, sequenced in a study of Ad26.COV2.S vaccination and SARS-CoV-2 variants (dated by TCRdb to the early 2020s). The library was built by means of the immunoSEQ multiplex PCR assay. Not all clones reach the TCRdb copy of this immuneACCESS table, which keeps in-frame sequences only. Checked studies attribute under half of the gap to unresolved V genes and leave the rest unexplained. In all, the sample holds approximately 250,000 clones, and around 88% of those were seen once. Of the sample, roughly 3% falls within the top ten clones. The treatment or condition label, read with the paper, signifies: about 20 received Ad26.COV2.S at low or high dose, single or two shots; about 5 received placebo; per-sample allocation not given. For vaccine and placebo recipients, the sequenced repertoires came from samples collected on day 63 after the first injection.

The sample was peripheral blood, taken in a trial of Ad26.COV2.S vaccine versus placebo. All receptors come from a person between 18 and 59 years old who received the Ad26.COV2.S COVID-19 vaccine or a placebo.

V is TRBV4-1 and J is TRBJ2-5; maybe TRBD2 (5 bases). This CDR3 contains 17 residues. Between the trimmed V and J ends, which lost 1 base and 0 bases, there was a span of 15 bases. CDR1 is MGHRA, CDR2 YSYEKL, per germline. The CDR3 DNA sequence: TGCGCCAGCAGCCAAGCCCCGGAAGGAGCGGACCAAGAGACCCAGTACTTC. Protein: CASSQAPEGADQETQYF.

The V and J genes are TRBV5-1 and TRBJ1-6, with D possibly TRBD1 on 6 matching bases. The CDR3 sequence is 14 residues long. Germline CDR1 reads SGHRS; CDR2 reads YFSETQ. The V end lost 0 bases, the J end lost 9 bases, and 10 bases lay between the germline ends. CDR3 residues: CASSLEARGSPLHF. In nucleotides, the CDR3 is TGCGCCAGCAGCTTGGAGGCCAGGGGTTCACCCCTCCACTTT.

CDR3 region: CAWSVDNSPLHF. CDR3 sequence (DNA): TGTGCCTGGAGTGTAGACAATTCACCCCTCCACTTT. J is TRBJ1-6 and V is TRBV30, with D hard to call. Trimming took off 0 bases at V and 7 bases at J, with 4 bases between the two ends. Per the germline V gene, CDR1 is GTSNPN and CDR2 is SVGIG (reference sequence). The CDR3 covers 12 residues.

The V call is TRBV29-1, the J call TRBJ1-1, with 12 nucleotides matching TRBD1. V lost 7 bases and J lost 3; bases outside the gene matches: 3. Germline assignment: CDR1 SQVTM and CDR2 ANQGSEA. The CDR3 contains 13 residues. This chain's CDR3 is CSAGTGGHTEAFF. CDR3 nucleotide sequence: TGCAGCGCTGGGACAGGGGGCCACACTGAAGCTTTCTTT.